Listed below are T cell receptor beta chains from one sample, sequenced in a study of blood T cells in healthy people across ages. One entry per CDR3 protein, called by TCRdb with MiXCR from the 5' RACE reads. The repertoire consists of roughly 1,300,000 distinct CDR3 sequences, with 55% to 75% occurring once and the leading ten covering under 8.5%. The sample comprised blood. Receptors originate from a man younger than 35 in good health. Both conserved end residues are part of each CDR3. A D gene is named only where the DNA matches it firmly. The size entry is marked missing in some rows and otherwise reads once, few, many or a size class.

D gene | CDR3 length | clone size | J gene | V gene | CDR3 protein | CDR3 DNA
TRBD1 | 16 | . | TRBJ2-7 | TRBV28 | CATSNPTGTGIYEQYF | TGTGCCACCTCGAACCCGACCGGGACAGGGATATACGAGCAGTACTTC
. | 14 | . | TRBJ1-1 | TRBV5-1 | CASSSKGGDTEAFF | TGCGCCAGCAGCTCCAAGGGGGGGGACACTGAAGCTTTCTTT
. | 13 | . | TRBJ2-7 | TRBV6-4 | CASSPMLAREQYF | TGTGCCAGCAGTCCCATGTTGGCAAGAGAACAGTACTTC
. | 13 | once | TRBJ2-3 | TRBV4-1 | CASSHAGANTQYF | TGCGCCAGCAGCCATGCCGGGGCGAATACGCAGTATTTT
. | 14 | . | TRBJ2-1 | TRBV7-8 | CASRLAAPGDEQFF | TGTGCCAGCAGGCTCGCTGCCCCGGGAGACGAGCAGTTCTTC
. | 14 | . | TRBJ2-2 | TRBV25-1 | CASQGWRNTGELFF | TGTGCCAGCCAGGGGTGGAGGAACACCGGGGAGCTGTTTTTT
. | 13 | . | TRBJ2-1 | TRBV6-1 | CASSDTGSNEQFF | TGTGCCAGCAGTGATACAGGGTCTAATGAGCAGTTCTTC
. | 15 | . | TRBJ2-7 | TRBV27 | CASSLQDASSYEQYF | TGTGCCAGCAGTTTACAGGACGCGAGCTCCTACGAGCAGTACTTC
. | 15 | . | TRBJ2-4 | TRBV2 | CASSTSPGTSNIQYF | TGTGCCAGCAGCACTTCCCCGGGAACCTCAAACATTCAGTACTTC
TRBD2 | 13 | . | TRBJ2-3 | TRBV15 | CATSRDRAGTQYF | TGTGCCACCAGCAGAGATAGAGCGGGGACGCAGTATTTT
TRBD2 | 17 | few | TRBJ2-4 | TRBV7-9 | CASSTTSGSPGVDIQYF | TGTGCCAGCAGTACAACTAGCGGGAGTCCCGGGGTTGACATTCAGTACTTC
. | 13 | many | TRBJ2-3 | TRBV7-7 | CASSLDVTDTQYF | TGTGCCAGCAGCTTAGACGTCACAGATACGCAGTATTTT
. | 16 | . | TRBJ1-4 | TRBV2 | CASTLGTGTPGEKLFF | TGTGCCAGCACTCTAGGAACCGGGACTCCTGGAGAAAAACTGTTTTTT
. | 13 | . | TRBJ2-3 | TRBV4-2 | CASSQELEDTQYF | TGTGCCAGCAGCCAAGAGCTAGAGGATACGCAGTATTTT
. | 13 | . | TRBJ2-7 | TRBV20-1 | CSARGRDTYEQYF | TGCAGTGCTAGAGGCCGGGACACCTACGAGCAGTACTTC
. | 15 | few | TRBJ2-5 | TRBV5-1 | CASSLVWAVQETQYF | TGCGCCAGCAGCTTGGTGTGGGCAGTCCAAGAGACCCAGTACTTC
TRBD1 | 14 | . | TRBJ1-2 | TRBV16 | CASSHGTGPSGYTF | TGTGCCAGCAGTCACGGGACAGGCCCCTCCGGCTACACCTTC
. | 15 | . | TRBJ2-7 | TRBV7-2 | CASSLVGGFSYEQYF | TGTGCCAGCAGCTTAGTGGGGGGTTTCTCCTACGAGCAGTACTTC
. | 12 | . | TRBJ2-6 | TRBV3-1 | CASSQASNVLTF | TGTGCCAGCAGCCAAGCCTCCAACGTCCTGACTTTC
. | 14 | few | TRBJ1-1 | TRBV5-1 | CASSSRTRTLEAFF | TGCGCCAGCAGCTCCCGGACACGGACACTTGAAGCTTTCTTT
. | 14 | few | TRBJ2-5 | TRBV10-3 | CAISEPRGGETQYF | TGTGCCATCAGTGAGCCGAGGGGAGGAGAGACCCAGTACTTC
TRBD2 | 15 | . | TRBJ2-4 | TRBV7-2 | CASSSLCRGGNIQYF | TGTGCCAGCAGCTCCTTGTGCCGGGGGGGAAACATTCAGTACTTC
. | 18 | . | TRBJ2-3 | TRBV4-2 | CASSQDWGRRTGTDTQYF | TGTGCCAGCAGCCAAGATTGGGGCAGGAGGACGGGCACAGATACACAGTATTTT
. | 13 | . | TRBJ2-3 | TRBV29-1 | CSVVGDSTDTQYF | TGCAGCGTCGTGGGGGATAGCACAGATACGCAGTATTTT
. | 18 | few | TRBJ2-2 | TRBV25-1 | CASSDSIRVLDNTGELFF | TGTGCCAGCAGTGATTCAATAAGGGTTCTAGATAACACCGGGGAGCTGTTTTTT
. | 14 | few | TRBJ2-1 | TRBV20-1 | CSARGVGGYNEQFF | TGCAGTGCTAGGGGGGTAGGGGGTTACAATGAGCAGTTCTTC
TRBD2 | 19 | once | TRBJ2-5 | TRBV7-2 | CASSLGSVAGGPLKRTQYF | TGTGCCAGCAGCTTAGGGTCGGTAGCGGGGGGACCGTTAAAAAGGACCCAGTACTTC
TRBD1 | 19 | few | TRBJ2-5 | TRBV7-9 | CASSFTPGTEGIGRETQYF | TGTGCCAGCAGCTTTACTCCCGGGACAGAGGGTATCGGACGGGAGACCCAGTACTTC
. | 12 | . | TRBJ2-3 | TRBV20-1 | CSASIRWDTQYF | TGCAGTGCTAGTATCCGGTGGGATACGCAGTATTTT
. | 16 | . | TRBJ2-7 | TRBV4-3 | CASSQVLERAHNEQYF | TGCGCCAGCAGCCAAGTACTAGAAAGGGCGCACAATGAGCAGTACTTC
. | 15 | . | TRBJ2-7 | TRBV29-1 | CSVVSSDNPPHEQYF | TGCAGCGTTGTGTCTAGCGACAACCCACCTCATGAGCAGTACTTC
. | 18 | few | TRBJ2-3 | TRBV4-3 | CASSQEEDGTGPRDTQYF | TGCGCCAGCAGCCAAGAAGAAGATGGGACGGGTCCCAGGGATACGCAGTATTTT
. | 12 | . | TRBJ2-3 | TRBV12-3/TRBV12-4 | CASTRSPDTQYF | TGTGCCAGCACCCGATCTCCAGATACGCAGTATTTT
. | 12 | . | TRBJ2-7 | TRBV29-1 | CSVEAQNYEQYF | TGCAGCGTTGAGGCACAGAATTACGAGCAGTACTTC
. | 14 | once | TRBJ1-1 | TRBV4-3 | CASSPESRSTEAFF | TGCGCCAGCAGCCCGGAGTCCAGGAGCACTGAAGCTTTCTTT
. | 16 | . | TRBJ2-1 | TRBV12-3/TRBV12-4 | CASSIHGSSSYNEQFF | TGTGCCAGCAGCATACACGGCTCAAGCTCCTACAATGAGCAGTTCTTC
. | 14 | few | TRBJ1-2 | TRBV27 | CASSWTATYYGYTF | TGTGCCAGCAGTTGGACAGCCACATACTATGGCTACACCTTC
. | 16 | . | TRBJ2-2 | TRBV6-2/TRBV6-3 | CASSYLGRSDTGELFF | TGTGCCAGCAGTTACTTGGGGCGGAGCGACACCGGGGAGCTGTTTTTT
. | 16 | . | TRBJ1-6 | TRBV20-1 | CSARELGGSYNSPLHF | TGCAGTGCTAGAGAGTTAGGGGGCTCCTATAATTCACCCCTCCACTTT
TRBD1 | 15 | many | TRBJ2-3 | TRBV20-1 | CSASPSTGYTDTQYF | TGCAGTGCTAGCCCCTCGACAGGGTACACAGATACGCAGTATTTT
. | 15 | . | TRBJ2-1 | TRBV4-1 | CASALGGGGYNEQFF | TGCGCCAGCGCATTGGGGGGAGGGGGTTACAATGAGCAGTTCTTC
. | 13 | . | TRBJ2-1 | TRBV10-3 | CAISVTGQETQFF | TGTGCCATCAGTGTGACAGGTCAAGAGACCCAGTTCTTC
. | 18 | . | TRBJ2-7 | TRBV6-2/TRBV6-3 | CASSLPERAGMSSYEQYF | TGTGCCAGCAGCCTCCCAGAACGGGCAGGGATGAGCTCCTACGAGCAGTACTTC